Many counts were recorded for the clone carrying this T cell receptor beta chain. The data belong to a study of early T cells in non-severe SARS-CoV-2 infection. The library protocol tagged individual cDNA molecules with unique molecular identifiers. TCRdb recomputed calls from the 5' RACE reads with MiXCR, one row per CDR3 protein. The repertoire consists of about 98,000 distinct CDR3 sequences, with over 13% occurring once and the leading ten covering about 7.5%. The CDR3 runs to 16 residues. Trimming took 8 bases from V and 2 from J; bases not matched to a gene: 9. Germline CDR1 and CDR2: SNHLY and FYNNEI.

The sequence derives from an adult who was a healthcare worker with PCR-confirmed SARS-CoV-2 infection or an uninfected control (not recorded which). The chain is built from TRBV2 and TRBJ2-4, with TRBD2 matching over 10 bases. The sample was whole blood. CDR3 in amino acids: CASGPPTSGSKNIQYF. The CDR3 coding sequence is TGTGCCAGCGGCCCCCCGACTAGCGGGTCCAAAAACATTCAGTACTTC. The variable domain in full, with the rest retrieved from reference TRBV2 and TRBJ2-4, is EPEVTQTPSHQVTQMGQEVILRCVPISNHLYFYWYRQILGQKVEFLVSFYNNEISEKSEIFDDQFSVERPDGSNFTLKIRSTKLEDSAMYFCASGPPTSGSKNIQYFGAGTRLSVL.